The 28 T cell receptor beta chains given below trace back to one sample, sequenced in a study of blood T cell repertoires in COVID-19. TCRdb's copy holds only in-frame clones and misses some; the assay was immunoSEQ multiplex PCR. The sample has 180,000 or so clones; 86% are singletons. Material for sequencing was peripheral blood. Receptors were obtained from a woman older than 75 in a cohort sampled during active or convalescent COVID-19.

The chain has TRBV10-3 and TRBJ1-1; D ambiguous. CDR1 and CDR2 (germline): ENHRY, SYGVKD. Trimming stripped 8 bases from V and 2 bases from J, with 6 bases between. This CDR3 is built from 11 residues. This CDR3 reads CAIWANTEAFF. In DNA, the CDR3 is TGTGCCATCTGGGCAAACACTGAAGCTTTCTTT.

The chain couples TRBV7-9 to TRBJ2-3; D possibly corresponds to TRBD2 (6 bases). The germline V gene has CDR1 SEHNR and CDR2 FQNEAQ (reference sequence). The CDR3 runs 15 residues. V was clipped by 5 bases and J by 5 bases, with 17 bases between them. The CDR3 region is CASSGLSGAGDTQYF. CDR3 bases: TGTGCCAGCAGCGGCTTATCCGGAGCGGGAGATACGCAGTATTTT. Together with reference TRBV7-9 and TRBJ2-3, the CDR3 gives the full variable domain: DTGVSQNPRHKITKRGQNVTFRCDPISEHNRLYWYRQTLGQGPEFLTYFQNEAQLEKSRLLSDRFSAERPKGSFSTLEIQRTEQGDSAMYLCASSGLSGAGDTQYFGPGTRLTVL.

The chain carries TRBV4-1 and TRBJ2-5; D uncertain. With 2 bases removed from V and 5 bases from J, the gap between germline ends came to 9 bases. Looked up from germline, CDR1 is MGHRA and CDR2 is YSYEKL. The CDR3 consists of 13 residues. The CDR3 coding sequence is TGCGCCAGCAGCCAACTACTAAGGGAGACCCAGTACTTC. Protein sequence: CASSQLLRETQYF.

This chain links TRBV10-3 with TRBJ2-7; D ambiguous. CDR1 and CDR2 (germline): ENHRY, SYGVKD. The V gene lost 3 bases and the J gene lost 0 bases, with 3 bases spanning the gap. The CDR3 covers 12 residues. The CDR3 coding sequence is TGTGCCATCAGTGACAGCTCCTACGAGCAGTACGTC. Translation: CAISDSSYEQYV.

This clone was detected only a few times. The CDR3: CASRGLAARNEQFF. Here the CDR3 DNA reads TGTGCCAGCAGGGGACTAGCGGCCCGCAATGAGCAGTTCTTC. This chain connects TRBV4-2 to TRBJ2-1; TRBD2 matches at 11 bases. Per germline, CDR1 LGHNA and CDR2 YNFKEQ. The CDR3 has 14 residues. Germline trimming cut 6 bases from V and 6 bases from J; bases unmatched to any gene: 4.

The chain couples TRBV29-1 to TRBJ2-1, with 10 positions matching TRBD2. Germline CDR1 and CDR2: SQVTM and ANQGSEA. CDR3 length: 14 residues. V lost 6 bases to trimming and J lost 7 bases; unmatched junction nucleotides: 9. The CDR3 DNA is TGCAGCGTCTTGGAGCGGGGGGGCGTAAATGAGCAGTTCTTC. Amino acids: CSVLERGGVNEQFF.

The rearrangement joins TRBV28 to TRBJ2-7, with D possibly TRBD2 on 6 matching bases. The ends were cut back, 3 bases at V and 1 base at J, with 7 bases in the middle. CDR3 size: 13 residues. Germline V CDR1 and CDR2: MDHEN, SYDVKM. This CDR3 reads CASSLGGSYEQYF. In DNA form, the CDR3 reads TGTGCCAGCAGTTTGGGGGGTTCCTACGAGCAGTACTTC.

This clone was observed once. This chain uses TRBV9 with TRBJ2-2; D is ambiguous. Germline V gives CDR1 SGDLS, CDR2 YYNGEE. The germline V and J ends were trimmed by 0 bases and 1 base, with 7 bases remaining between them. CDR3 length: 15 amino acids. The CDR3 coding sequence is TGTGCCAGCAGCGTAGATCCGGTGAACACCGGGGAGCTGTTTTTT. It encodes CASSVDPVNTGELFF.

The rearrangement joins TRBV21-1 to TRBJ1-2; the table assigns TRBD1, which was not confirmed against the DNA. TRBV21-1 corresponds to a pseudogene. This CDR3 has 16 residues. The CDR3 coding sequence is TGTGCCAGCAGAAAACGAAGGGGGCCACAGGAGAATGGCTACACCTTC. Protein: CASRKRRGPQENGYTF.

The chain joins TRBV9 to TRBJ2-3, with 7 bases identical to TRBD2. With V trimmed by 0 bases and J by 5 bases, 6 bases remained unmatched. The germline V gene has CDR1 SGDLS and CDR2 YYNGEE. The CDR3 consists of 15 residues. The CDR3 DNA reads TGTGCCAGCAGCGTAGTTGGTCCGGGAGGAGATACGCAGTATTTT. It encodes CASSVVGPGGDTQYF. The full variable domain, rest sourced from reference TRBV9 and TRBJ2-3, is DSGVTQTPKHLITATGQRVTLRCSPRSGDLSVYWYQQSLDQGLQFLIQYYNGEERAKGNILERFSAQQFPDLHSELNLSSLELGDSALYFCASSVVGPGGDTQYFGPGTRLTVL.

This chain uses TRBV10-3 with TRBJ1-1, with D perhaps matching TRBD1 (6 bases). Trimming cost V 2 bases and J 10 bases, with 11 bases left between them. Germline V gene sequence: CDR1 ENHRY, CDR2 SYGVKD. The CDR3 has 12 amino acids. The CDR3 region is CAISERGGSAFF. DNA for the CDR3: TGTGCCATCAGTGAGAGGGGGGGATCAGCTTTCTTT.

The chain is built from TRBV5-1 and TRBJ1-2, with 8 positions matching TRBD1. CDR1 and CDR2 (germline): SGHRS, YFSETQ. The CDR3 is made up of 15 amino acids. The junction had 6 bases not matched to a gene; V was cut back by 0 bases and J by 5 bases. The CDR3 is CASSLGTDRGYGYTF. For the CDR3, the DNA is TGCGCCAGCAGCTTGGGAACCGACAGGGGTTATGGCTACACCTTC.

V and J are TRBV5-6 and TRBJ2-5; tentatively, D is TRBD1 (5 bases). The CDR3 contains 14 residues. From germline, CDR1 is SGHDT and CDR2 YYEEEE. Trimming cost V 0 bases and J 2 bases, with 8 bases left between them. The CDR3 DNA reads as TGTGCCAGCAGCTTGGGACAGATACAAGAGACCCAGTACTTC. Protein product: CASSLGQIQETQYF.

The chain combines TRBV10-3 with TRBJ2-5, with TRBD2 as a possible D gene (7 bases). Germline V CDR1 and CDR2: ENHRY, SYGVKD. V lost 10 bases and J lost 2, with 20 bases in between. This CDR3 comprises 15 residues. The CDR3 loop reads CATQGARGTQETQYF. The CDR3 DNA reads TGTGCCACCCAAGGGGCGCGGGGGACACAAGAGACCCAGTACTTC.

The rearrangement links TRBV24-1 to TRBJ1-5, with D perhaps TRBD1 (5 bases). The CDR3 sequence is 15 residues long. V gave up 6 bases and J gave up 2 bases, with 13 bases separating them. Germline V CDR1 and CDR2: KGHDR, SFDVKD. CDR3 DNA: TGTGCCACCAGTCCGGGAGGGGAGGGCAATCAGCCCCAGCATTTT. It translates to CATSPGGEGNQPQHF.

The chain links TRBV14 to TRBJ2-7, with 9 bases fitting TRBD1. There are 12 residues in the CDR3. Germline CDR1 and CDR2: SGHDN and FVKESK. V gave up 4 bases and J gave up 6 bases; unmatched junction bases: 1. The CDR3 sequence is CASSPDRGEQYF. In DNA form, the CDR3 reads TGTGCCAGCAGCCCGGACAGGGGCGAGCAGTACTTC.

The chain links TRBV28 to TRBJ1-3, with a possible D match to TRBD1 (5 bases). This CDR3 has 16 residues. Per germline, CDR1 MDHEN and CDR2 SYDVKM. Deletions cut 5 bases from V and 1 base from J, with 15 bases between. CDR3 DNA: TGTGCCAGCAGTGGGTGGGGGACTCCTTCTGGAAACACCATATATTTT. This translates into CASSGWGTPSGNTIYF.

This chain joins TRBV11-2 and TRBJ1-2; D call uncertain. The CDR3 covers 14 residues. CDR1 and CDR2 from the germline V gene are SGHAT and FQNNGV. V was cut by 5 bases and J by 3 bases, with 13 bases left in between. Here the CDR3 reads CASSPVREDYGYTF. DNA of the CDR3: TGTGCCAGCAGCCCTGTAAGGGAGGACTATGGCTACACCTTC.

CDR3 coding DNA: TGTGCCAGCAGTGTTTGGGGGCGCACGGGCGGCTACACCTTC. It encodes CASSVWGRTGGYTF. The J gene is TRBJ1-2, the V gene TRBV2, with D perhaps TRBD1 (6 bases). V lost 4 bases and J lost 8, with 17 bases in between. The CDR3 loop spans 14 amino acids. Germline V gene data show CDR1 as SNHLY and CDR2 as FYNNEI.

V is TRBV3-1 (or the pseudogene TRBV3-2) and J is TRBJ2-1; D not certain. V was cut by 2 bases and J by 4 bases, with 6 bases left in between. The CDR3 totals 13 residues. Germline-derived CDR1 and CDR2 are LGHDT and YNNKEL (reference sequence). This chain's CDR3 is CASSQPPYNEQFF. CDR3 in DNA: TGTGCCAGCAGCCAACCCCCATACAATGAGCAGTTCTTC.

This clone appeared a few times. The CDR3 bases are TGTGCCAGAAGACCCCAGCGGGAGACACAGAGCTCCTACAATGAGCAGTTCTTC. Translating gives CARRPQRETQSSYNEQFF. The gene calls are TRBV5-3 and TRBJ2-1, with TRBD2 identical over 8 bases. TRBV5-3 is placed among ORFs of uncertain function. The CDR3 extends over 18 amino acids. With V trimmed by 5 bases and J by 0 bases, 13 bases remained unmatched.

This chain links TRBV24-1 with TRBJ1-1; 11 nucleotides agree with TRBD1. This CDR3 region has 17 residues. CDR1 KGHDR and CDR2 SFDVKD come from the germline V gene. V shed 7 bases and J 5 bases; nucleotides not matched to a gene: 14. The CDR3: CATSHWGTGGSETEAFF. CDR3 coding DNA: TGTGCCACCAGCCATTGGGGGACAGGGGGTTCGGAGACTGAAGCTTTCTTT.

The J gene is TRBJ1-1, the V gene TRBV6-1; D is unclear. Germline V CDR1 and CDR2: MNHNS, SASEGT. V lost 2 bases and J lost 1, with 5 bases in between. CDR3 length: 13 amino acids. This CDR3 is CASSEQKNTEAFF. DNA for the CDR3: TGTGCCAGCAGTGAACAGAAGAACACTGAAGCTTTCTTT.

V usage is TRBV6-2 or TRBV6-3 and J usage is TRBJ1-2; a weak D match, TRBD1 (6 bases). The CDR3 spans 13 residues. Germline CDR1 and CDR2: MNHEY and SVGEGT. V was shortened by 6 bases and J by 2 bases, with 10 bases between the two germline ends. The CDR3 coding sequence is TGTGCCAGCAGCCCCGGACAGAACTATGGCTACACCTTC. It codes for CASSPGQNYGYTF.

CDR3 in DNA: TGCGCCAGCAGCCAAGGACAGGGGAGGAATCAGCCCCAGCATTTT. Residues: CASSQGQGRNQPQHF. The chain couples TRBV4-1 to TRBJ1-5; 8 bases are shared with TRBD1. This CDR3 region has 15 residues. The germline CDR1 and CDR2 sequences are MGHRA and YSYEKL. V was clipped by 1 base and J by 4 bases; unmatched bases: 3.

This chain connects TRBV6-1 to TRBJ2-4; D possibly corresponds to TRBD2 (5 bases). V gave up 2 bases and J gave up 0 bases, with 14 bases separating them. The CDR3 length is 17 residues. CDR1 is MNHNS, CDR2 SASEGT, per germline. The CDR3 loop reads CASSEFRDGRAKNIQYF. The CDR3 bases are TGTGCCAGCAGTGAATTCCGAGATGGGAGAGCCAAAAACATTCAGTACTTC.

The V gene is TRBV4-1, the J gene TRBJ1-3, with 7 bases identical to TRBD1. CDR3 length: 15 residues. The V gene's germline CDR1 is MGHRA and CDR2 YSYEKL. V shed 2 bases, J shed 3 bases, and the junction held 4 bases outside the gene matches. For the CDR3, the DNA is TGCGCCAGCAGCCAACGTAGGGGGCTTGGAAACACCATATATTTT. Amino acid sequence: CASSQRRGLGNTIYF.

The chain links TRBV5-1 to TRBJ1-1, with a tentative D call TRBD1 (5 bases). Trimming pared 1 base from V and 1 base from J, leaving 8 bases between. CDR1 is SGHRS, CDR2 YFSETQ, per germline. This CDR3 contains 14 residues. CDR3 protein: CASSLQGGNTEAFF. The CDR3 bases are TGCGCCAGCAGCTTGCAGGGAGGGAACACTGAAGCTTTCTTT.